A single T cell receptor beta chain is shown here with its context. The authors' processing: Reference gene primer amplification yielded estimated nucleated cell counts. Clones were sequenced by immunoSEQ multiplex PCR, and TCRdb holds only the in-frame ones, with some missing. The V and J calls and clone size are taken from that table; D and trimming were inferred from the DNA. The data show about 220,000 clones, with over 75% seen just once and approximately 3.6% held by the top ten. Clinical history reported by participants formed the basis on which cohorts were assigned. The CDR3 is made up of 12 amino acids. V trimming: 4 bases; J trimming: 11 bases; junction bases outside the gene matches: 8. Germline-derived CDR1 and CDR2 are SGHNT and YYREEE (reference sequence). This sample is drawn from a study of blood T cell repertoires in COVID-19. Study details: Sample material is recorded as cDNA or gDNA derived from T cells, B-cell-depleted T cells, or PBMCs.

This TCR was sampled from a woman aged 55-70 years who had recovered from COVID-19. The chain links TRBV5-4 to TRBJ1-1; 7 positions agree with TRBD1. The material sequenced was PBMCs or T cells enriched from blood (not recorded which). CDR3 coding DNA: TGTGCCAGCAGCCAGACAGGGAGAGTGGCTTTCTTT. Its protein is CASSQTGRVAFF.